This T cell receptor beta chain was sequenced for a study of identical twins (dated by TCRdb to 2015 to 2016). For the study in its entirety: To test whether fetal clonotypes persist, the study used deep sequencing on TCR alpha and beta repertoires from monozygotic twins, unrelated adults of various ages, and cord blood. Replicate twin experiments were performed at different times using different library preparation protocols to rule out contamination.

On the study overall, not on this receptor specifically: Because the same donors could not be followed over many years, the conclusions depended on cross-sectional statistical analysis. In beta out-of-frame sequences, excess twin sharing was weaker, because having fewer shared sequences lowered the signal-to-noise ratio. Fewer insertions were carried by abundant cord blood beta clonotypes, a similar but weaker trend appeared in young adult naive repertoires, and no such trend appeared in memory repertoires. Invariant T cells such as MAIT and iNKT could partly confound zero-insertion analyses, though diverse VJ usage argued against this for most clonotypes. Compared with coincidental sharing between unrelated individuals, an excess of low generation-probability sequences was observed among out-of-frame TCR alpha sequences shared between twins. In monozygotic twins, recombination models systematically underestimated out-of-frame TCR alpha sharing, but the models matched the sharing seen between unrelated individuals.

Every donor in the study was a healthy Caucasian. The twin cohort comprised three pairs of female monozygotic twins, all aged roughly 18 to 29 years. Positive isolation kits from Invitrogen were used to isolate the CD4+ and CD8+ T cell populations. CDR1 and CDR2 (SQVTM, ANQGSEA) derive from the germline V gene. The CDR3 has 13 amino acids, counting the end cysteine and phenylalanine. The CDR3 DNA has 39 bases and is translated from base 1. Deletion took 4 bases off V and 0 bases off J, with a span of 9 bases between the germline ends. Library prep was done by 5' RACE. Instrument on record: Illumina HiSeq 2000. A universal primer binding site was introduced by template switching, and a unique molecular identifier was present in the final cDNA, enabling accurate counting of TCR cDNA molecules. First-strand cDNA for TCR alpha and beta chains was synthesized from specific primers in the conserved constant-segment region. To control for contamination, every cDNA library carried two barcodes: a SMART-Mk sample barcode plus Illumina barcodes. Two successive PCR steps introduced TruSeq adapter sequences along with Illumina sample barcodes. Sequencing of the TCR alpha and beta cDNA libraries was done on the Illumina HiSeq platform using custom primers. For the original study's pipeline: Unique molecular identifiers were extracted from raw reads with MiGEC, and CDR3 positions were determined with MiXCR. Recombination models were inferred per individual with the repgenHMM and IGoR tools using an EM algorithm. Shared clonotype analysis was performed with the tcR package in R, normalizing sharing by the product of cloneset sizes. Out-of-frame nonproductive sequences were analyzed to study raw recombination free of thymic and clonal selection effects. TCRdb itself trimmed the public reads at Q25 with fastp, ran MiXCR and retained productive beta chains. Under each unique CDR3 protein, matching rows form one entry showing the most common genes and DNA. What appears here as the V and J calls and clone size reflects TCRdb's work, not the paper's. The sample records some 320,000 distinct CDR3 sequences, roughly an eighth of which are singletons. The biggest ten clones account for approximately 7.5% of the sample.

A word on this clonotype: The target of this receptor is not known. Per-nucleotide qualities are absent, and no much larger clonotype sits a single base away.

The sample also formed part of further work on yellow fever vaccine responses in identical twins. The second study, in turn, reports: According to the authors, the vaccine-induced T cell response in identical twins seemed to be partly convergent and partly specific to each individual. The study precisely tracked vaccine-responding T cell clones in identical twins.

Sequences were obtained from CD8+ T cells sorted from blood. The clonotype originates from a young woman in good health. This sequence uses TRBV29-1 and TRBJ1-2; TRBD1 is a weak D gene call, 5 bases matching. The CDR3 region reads CSVAGTTNYGYTF. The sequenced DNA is TGCAGCGTTGCAGGGACGACTAACTATGGCTACACCTTC.